This T cell receptor beta chain appears in the sequencing data of a study of cytomegalovirus exposure and HLA in healthy donors. General study findings and limits: Previously analyzed data showed that most TCR beta V segments were productive at a frequency of about 90% or about 30%.

Comment on this clone: Antigen unknown.

Primers included in the PCR were 60 Vbeta and 13 Jbeta primers. Generated by immunoSEQ multiplex PCR, the TCRdb table keeps only in-frame clones and is missing some. In the table there are more than 90,000 clones, approximately 69% of which are singletons. Germline-derived CDR1 and CDR2 are MNHNS and SASEGT. This CDR3 has 15 amino acids. V was clipped by 2 bases and J by 1 base, with 11 bases between them. The sample was PBMCs. The receptor was derived from a boy aged 5-17 years in good health and CMV-seropositive. V and J are TRBV6-1 and TRBJ2-5; tentatively, D is TRBD1 (5 bases). CDR3 nucleotides: TGTGCCAGCAGTGAACTCTCCAGGGTCCAAGAGACCCAGTACTTC. Amino acids: CASSELSRVQETQYF.